The clone carrying this T cell receptor beta chain occurred once. The antigen remains unidentified. This sample stems from a study of shared clonotypes between healthy human individuals. Study-wide results and caveats: In general, naive subsets displayed greater estimated richness than memory subsets did.

Splitting of each subset's genomic DNA was done evenly across several immunoSEQ plates. This table comes from immunoSEQ multiplex PCR, and its TCRdb copy is limited to in-frame clones, with some not included. The sample consists of under 2.5 million clones, around 92% of them appearing once. This CDR3 is 14 amino acids long. Germline CDR1 reads GTSNPN; CDR2 reads SVGIG (reference sequence). V lost 7 bases to trimming and J lost 4 bases; unmatched junction nucleotides: 8. This sequence originates from a man aged 18 to 35 in good health. Some clones in this sample may be carry-over from other donors' samples. The chain has TRBV30 and TRBJ2-7, with 12 bases that match TRBD2. The sample comprised naive CD4+ T cells from PBMCs. Subset here: CD45RA+ positively selected. CDR3 DNA sequence: TGTGCCTCGGGAAGGACTAGCGGGAATTACGAGCAGTACTTC. Translating gives CASGRTSGNYEQYF.